This record covers a single T cell receptor (beta chain). These data originate in a study of blood T cell repertoires in COVID-19. Some clones are missing from TCRdb's copy, which holds only in-frame ones; the method was immunoSEQ multiplex PCR. The sample shows 74,000 or so clones, approximately 90% of them seen only once. The germline V gene encodes CDR1 LGHDT and CDR2 YNNKEL (reference sequence). This CDR3 is built from 16 residues. Unmatched junction bases numbered 9, after V lost 0 bases and J lost 6 bases. This receptor was taken from a man over 45 with acute or convalescent COVID-19. Sequences were obtained from peripheral blood. This rearrangement joins TRBV3-1 (or the pseudogene TRBV3-2) to TRBJ2-7; 9 nucleotides line up with TRBD2. In nucleotides, the CDR3 is TGTGCCAGCAGCCAAGAACGGCGGGAGGGCCTAGGCGAGCAGTACTTC. Its translation is CASSQERREGLGEQYF.